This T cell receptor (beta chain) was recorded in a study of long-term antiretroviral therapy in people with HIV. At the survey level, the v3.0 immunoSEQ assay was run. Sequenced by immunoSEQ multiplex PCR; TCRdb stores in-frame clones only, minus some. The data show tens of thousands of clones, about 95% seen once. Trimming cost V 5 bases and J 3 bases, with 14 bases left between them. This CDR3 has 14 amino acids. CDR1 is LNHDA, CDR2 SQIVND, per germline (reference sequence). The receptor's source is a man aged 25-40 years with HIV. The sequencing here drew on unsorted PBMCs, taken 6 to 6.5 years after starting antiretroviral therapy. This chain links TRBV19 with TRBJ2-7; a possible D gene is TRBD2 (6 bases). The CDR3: CASSARGSSYEQYF. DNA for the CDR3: TGTGCCAGTAGTGCTCGGGGGAGCAGCTACGAGCAGTACTTC.